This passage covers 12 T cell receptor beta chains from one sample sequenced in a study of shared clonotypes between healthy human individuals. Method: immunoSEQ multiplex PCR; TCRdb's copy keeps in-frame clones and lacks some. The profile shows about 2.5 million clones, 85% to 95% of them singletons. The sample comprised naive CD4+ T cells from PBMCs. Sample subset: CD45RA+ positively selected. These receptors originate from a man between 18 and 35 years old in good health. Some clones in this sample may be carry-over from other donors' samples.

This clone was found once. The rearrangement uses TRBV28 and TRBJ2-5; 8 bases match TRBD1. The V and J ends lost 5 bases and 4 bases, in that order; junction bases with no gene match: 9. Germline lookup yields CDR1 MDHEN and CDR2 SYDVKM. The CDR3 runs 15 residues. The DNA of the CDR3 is TGTGCCAGCAGTCCCAGGGGGCAGGGTGGAGAGACCCAGTACTTC. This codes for CASSPRGQGGETQYF.

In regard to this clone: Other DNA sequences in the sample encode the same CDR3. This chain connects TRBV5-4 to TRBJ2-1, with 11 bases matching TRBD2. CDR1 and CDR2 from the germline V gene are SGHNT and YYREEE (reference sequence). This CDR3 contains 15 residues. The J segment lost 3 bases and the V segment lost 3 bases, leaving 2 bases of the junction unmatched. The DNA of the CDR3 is TGTGCCAGCAGCTCGACTAGCGGGATCTACAATGAGCAGTTCTTC. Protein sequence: CASSSTSGIYNEQFF.

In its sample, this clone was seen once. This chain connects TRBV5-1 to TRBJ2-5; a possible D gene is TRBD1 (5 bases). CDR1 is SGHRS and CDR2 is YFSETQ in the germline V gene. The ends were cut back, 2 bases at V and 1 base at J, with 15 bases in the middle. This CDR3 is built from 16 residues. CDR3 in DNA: TGCGCCAGCAGCTTAGGGTTTGGAGACAGCCAAGAGACCCAGTACTTC. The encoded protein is CASSLGFGDSQETQYF.

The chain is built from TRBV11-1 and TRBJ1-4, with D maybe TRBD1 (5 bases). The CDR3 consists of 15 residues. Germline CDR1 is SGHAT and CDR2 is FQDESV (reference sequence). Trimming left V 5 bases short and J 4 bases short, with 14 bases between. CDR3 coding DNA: TGTGCCAGCAGCGCGACGGCAGGGTATAATGAAAAACTGTTTTTT. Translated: CASSATAGYNEKLFF.

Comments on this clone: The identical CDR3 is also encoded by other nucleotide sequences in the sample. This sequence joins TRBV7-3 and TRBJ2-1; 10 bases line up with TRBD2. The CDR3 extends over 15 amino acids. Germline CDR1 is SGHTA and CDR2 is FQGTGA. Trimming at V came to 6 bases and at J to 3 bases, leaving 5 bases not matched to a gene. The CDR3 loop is CASSLLAGSYNEQFF. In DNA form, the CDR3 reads TGTGCCAGCAGTTTACTAGCGGGAAGCTACAATGAGCAGTTCTTC.

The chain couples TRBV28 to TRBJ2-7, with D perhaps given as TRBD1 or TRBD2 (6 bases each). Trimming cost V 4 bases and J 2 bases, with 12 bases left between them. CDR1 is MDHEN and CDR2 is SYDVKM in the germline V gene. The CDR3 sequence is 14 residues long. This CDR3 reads CASSSGAVAYEQYF. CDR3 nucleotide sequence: TGTGCCAGCAGTTCGGGGGCGGTCGCCTACGAGCAGTACTTC.

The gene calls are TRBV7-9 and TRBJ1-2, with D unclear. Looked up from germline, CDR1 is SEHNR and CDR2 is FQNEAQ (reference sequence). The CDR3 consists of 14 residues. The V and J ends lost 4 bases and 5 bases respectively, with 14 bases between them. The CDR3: CASSSQATTYGYTF. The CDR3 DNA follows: TGTGCCAGCAGCTCTCAGGCTACGACTTATGGCTACACCTTC.

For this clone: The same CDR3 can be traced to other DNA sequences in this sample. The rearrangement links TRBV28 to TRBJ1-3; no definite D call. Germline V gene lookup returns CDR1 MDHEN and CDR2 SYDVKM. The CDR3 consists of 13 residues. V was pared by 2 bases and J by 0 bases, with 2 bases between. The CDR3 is CASSLLSGNTIYF. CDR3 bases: TGTGCCAGCAGTTTACTCTCTGGAAACACCATATATTTT.

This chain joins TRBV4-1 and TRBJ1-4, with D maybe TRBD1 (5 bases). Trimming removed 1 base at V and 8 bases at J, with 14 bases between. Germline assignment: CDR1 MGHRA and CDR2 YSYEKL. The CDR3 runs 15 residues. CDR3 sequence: CASSQAGSGDEKLFF. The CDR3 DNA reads TGCGCCAGCAGCCAAGCCGGGTCGGGGGACGAAAAACTGTTTTTT.

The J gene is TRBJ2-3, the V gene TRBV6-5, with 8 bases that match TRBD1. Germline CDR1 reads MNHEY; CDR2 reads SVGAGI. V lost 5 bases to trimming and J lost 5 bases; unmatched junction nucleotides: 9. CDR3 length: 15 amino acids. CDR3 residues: CASSRGQGEGDTQYF. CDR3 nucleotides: TGTGCCAGCAGTCGAGGACAGGGCGAAGGAGATACGCAGTATTTT.

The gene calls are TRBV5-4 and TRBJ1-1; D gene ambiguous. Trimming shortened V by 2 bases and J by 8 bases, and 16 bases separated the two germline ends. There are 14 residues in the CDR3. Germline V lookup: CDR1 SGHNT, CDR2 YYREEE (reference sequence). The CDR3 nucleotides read TGTGCCAGCAGCTTTGCGCTGACAAACTTGGAAGCTTTCTTT. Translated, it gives CASSFALTNLEAFF. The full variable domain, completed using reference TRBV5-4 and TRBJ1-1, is ETGVTQSPTHLIKTRGQQVTLRCSSQSGHNTVSWYQQALGQGPQFIFQYYREEENGRGNFPPRFSGLQFPNYSSELNVNALELDDSALYLCASSFALTNLEAFFGQGTRLTVV.

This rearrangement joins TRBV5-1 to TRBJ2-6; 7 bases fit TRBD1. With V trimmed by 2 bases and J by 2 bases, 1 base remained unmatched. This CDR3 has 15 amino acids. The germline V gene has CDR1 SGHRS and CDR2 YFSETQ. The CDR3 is CASSFDRAGANVLTF. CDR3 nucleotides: TGCGCCAGCAGCTTCGACAGGGCTGGGGCCAACGTCCTGACTTTC.